Following are 24 T cell receptor beta chains from one sample sequenced in a study of beta chain features in type 1 diabetes. Overall study results and limits: Shorter TCRB CDR3s, moderately but significantly so, were found in Type 1 diabetes patients in all four CD4+ subsets.

Investigators reverse transcribed all isolated RNA, so they sequenced expressed TCRB transcripts. TCRdb's table, derived via immunoSEQ multiplex PCR, lists solely in-frame clones and lacks some. The table lists 500,000 to 800,000 clones, about an eighth of them singletons, with around 0.12% in the top ten. Their target antigens are unknown. Specimen: naive CD4+ T cells from blood. The receptors stem from a man aged 25 to 45 with type 1 diabetes.

The chain couples TRBV7-8 to TRBJ2-7; D gene unclear. The ends were cut back, 1 base at V and 6 bases at J, with 7 bases in the middle. Germline V CDR1 and CDR2: SGHVS, FQNEAQ. The CDR3 sequence is 12 residues long. CDR3 sequence (DNA): TGTGCCAGCAGCTTAGTAGGGATCGAGCAGTACTTC. Residues: CASSLVGIEQYF.

The chain has TRBV7-9 and TRBJ1-1; perhaps TRBD1 as D (5 bases). The CDR3 is 13 amino acids. From germline, CDR1 is SEHNR and CDR2 FQNEAQ (reference sequence). V was trimmed by 2 bases and J by 7 bases, leaving 11 bases between them. CDR3 DNA sequence: TGTGCCAGCAGCTTATATGTAGACAGTGAAGCTTTCTTT. The encoded protein is CASSLYVDSEAFF.

This clone has more than one count but fewer than ten. The chain links TRBV29-1 to TRBJ1-1; tentative D call: TRBD1 (6 bases). Per germline, CDR1 SQVTM and CDR2 ANQGSEA. CDR3 length: 13 amino acids. V shed 2 bases and J shed 3 bases, with 10 bases lying between them. CDR3 bases: TGCAGCGTTGAATGGGGGCTGGACACTGAAGCTTTCTTT. Translation: CSVEWGLDTEAFF. The full variable domain, rest sourced from reference TRBV29-1 and TRBJ1-1, is SAVISQKPSRDICQRGTSLTIQCQVDSQVTMMFWYRQQPGQSLTLIATANQGSEATYESGFVIDKFPISRPNLTFSTLTVSNMSPEDSSIYLCSVEWGLDTEAFFGQGTRLTVV.

This clone occurred a few times. Other DNA sequences from this sample encode an identical CDR3 as well. As DNA, the CDR3 is TGTGCCAGCAGCTTAGAGGCAGGAGAGACCCAGTACTTC. This encodes CASSLEAGETQYF. This rearrangement joins TRBV7-2 to TRBJ2-5, with D uncertain. CDR1 and CDR2 from the germline V gene are SGHTA and FQGNSA. There are 13 residues in the CDR3. The V end was cut by 1 base, the J end by 4 bases, with 7 bases between. The full variable domain, its missing parts supplied by reference TRBV7-2 and TRBJ2-5, is GAGVSQSPSNKVTEKGKDVELRCDPISGHTALYWYRQSLGQGLEFLIYFQGNSAPDKSGLPSDRFSAERTGGSVSTLTIQRTQQEDSAVYLCASSLEAGETQYFGPGTRLLVL.

This clone was seen repeatedly, ten times or more. CDR3 DNA sequence: TGTGCCAGCAGCGTAGAGCCAGGGAGGGATTCACCCCTCCACTTT. Translation gives CASSVEPGRDSPLHF. The chain links TRBV9 to TRBJ1-6; D perhaps matches TRBD1 (5 bases). The CDR3 runs to 15 residues. V shed 0 bases and J shed 8 bases, with 12 bases lying between them. Germline V gene lookup returns CDR1 SGDLS and CDR2 YYNGEE.

J is TRBJ2-3 and V is TRBV29-1, with TRBD2 as a possible D gene (6 bases). The V and J ends lost 6 bases and 1 base respectively, with 14 bases between them. The CDR3 has 14 amino acids. Germline assignment: CDR1 SQVTM and CDR2 ANQGSEA. The CDR3: CSVGTSHGTDTQYF. The CDR3 DNA follows: TGCAGCGTCGGAACTAGCCACGGCACAGATACGCAGTATTTT.

The rearrangement joins TRBV10-3 to TRBJ2-7; D is uncertain. The germline V and J ends were trimmed by 0 bases and 1 base, with 7 bases remaining between them. The CDR3 totals 14 residues. CDR1 and CDR2 (germline): ENHRY, SYGVKD. CDR3 bases: TGTGCCATCAGTGAGTCGCAATCGTCCTACGAGCAGTACTTC. Amino acids: CAISESQSSYEQYF.

There are a few counts of this clone. This rearrangement joins TRBV29-1 to TRBJ1-2; possibly TRBD1 for D (6 bases). V was pared by 4 bases and J by 6 bases, with 21 bases between. The CDR3 length is 15 residues. Germline-derived CDR1 and CDR2 are SQVTM and ANQGSEA. CDR3 loop: CSVGVGLQGGDGYTF. CDR3 nucleotide sequence: TGCAGCGTTGGAGTGGGTTTACAGGGAGGGGATGGCTACACCTTC. The full variable domain, with the rest looked up from reference TRBV29-1 and TRBJ1-2, is SAVISQKPSRDICQRGTSLTIQCQVDSQVTMMFWYRQQPGQSLTLIATANQGSEATYESGFVIDKFPISRPNLTFSTLTVSNMSPEDSSIYLCSVGVGLQGGDGYTFGSGTRLTVV.

The CDR3 loop reads CASRSPGQGRNEQFF. In DNA form, the CDR3 reads TGTGCCAGCAGAAGTCCGGGACAGGGGCGAAATGAGCAGTTCTTC. The chain carries TRBV27 and TRBJ2-1; 10 bases map to TRBD1. This CDR3 contains 15 residues. V trimming: 6 bases; J trimming: 7 bases; junction bases outside the gene matches: 9. Germline CDR1 is MNHEY and CDR2 is SMNVEV (reference sequence).

This clone was seen a handful of times. The genes are TRBV6-1 and TRBJ1-5; D uncertain. The germline V gene has CDR1 MNHNS and CDR2 SASEGT. V was cut by 4 bases and J by 1 base, with 8 bases left in between. CDR3 length: 14 amino acids. The CDR3 DNA reads as TGTGCCAGCAGTGTAAGAGGAAGCAATCAGCCCCAGCATTTT. Translating it yields CASSVRGSNQPQHF.

The gene calls are TRBV14 and TRBJ2-3, with 8 bases identical to TRBD1. The CDR3 consists of 13 residues. The junction had 8 bases not matched to a gene; V was cut back by 5 bases and J by 10 bases. CDR1 is SGHDN, CDR2 FVKESK, per germline. Written as DNA, the CDR3 is TGTGCCAGCAGCACCCGGACAGGGAATGCGCAGTATTTT. It codes for CASSTRTGNAQYF.

This chain uses TRBV10-3 with TRBJ2-1; 8 bases fit TRBD1. The J segment lost 7 bases and the V segment lost 4 bases, leaving 9 bases of the junction unmatched. The CDR3 contains 15 residues. Germline CDR1 is ENHRY and CDR2 is SYGVKD. CDR3: CAISGATGVVNEQFF. The CDR3 bases are TGTGCCATCAGTGGGGCGACAGGGGTCGTTAATGAGCAGTTCTTC.

The sample holds a few counts of this clone. V and J are TRBV19 and TRBJ2-1; 13 nucleotides match TRBD2. V dropped 6 bases and J dropped 5; count of bases not matched to a gene: 10. This CDR3 region has 17 residues. Germline assignment: CDR1 LNHDA and CDR2 SQIVND (reference sequence). CDR3 amino acids: CASSSFPGTSGDNEQFF. CDR3 DNA sequence: TGTGCCAGTAGCAGCTTCCCGGGGACTAGCGGGGACAATGAGCAGTTCTTC.

Only a few counts were recorded for this clone. The chain combines TRBV25-1 with TRBJ2-2, with 10 nucleotides matching TRBD1. Germline loops: CDR1 MGHDK, CDR2 SYGVNS. J gave up 4 bases and V 1 base, and 9 bases lay outside the gene matches. The CDR3 is made up of 18 amino acids. This CDR3 is CASSESGIWTGGTGELFF. The CDR3 DNA sequence: TGTGCCAGCAGTGAATCGGGTATATGGACAGGGGGCACCGGGGAGCTGTTTTTT.

This CDR3 is CASSSRTGSYEQYF. The CDR3 bases are TGTGCCAGCAGCTCTCGGACAGGGTCCTACGAGCAGTACTTC. The chain uses TRBV7-2 and TRBJ2-7; 8 positions agree with TRBD1. Germline V gene lookup returns CDR1 SGHTA and CDR2 FQGNSA. This CDR3 is 14 amino acids long. V shed 4 bases, J shed 1 base, and the junction held 3 bases outside the gene matches.

This chain connects TRBV4-3 to TRBJ1-2; D perhaps matches TRBD1 (5 bases). The CDR3 is 20 residues long. CDR1 and CDR2 (germline): LGHNA, YSLEER. The V gene lost 0 bases and the J gene lost 2 bases, with 25 bases spanning the gap. The CDR3 loop is CASSQEIRGRGSQLNYGYTF. DNA for the CDR3: TGCGCCAGCAGCCAAGAAATCCGGGGGAGAGGTAGCCAACTGAACTATGGCTACACCTTC.

In its sample, this clone was seen a few times. The V gene is TRBV5-1, the J gene TRBJ2-3, with D possibly called TRBD1 or TRBD2 (5 bases each). The CDR3 runs 16 residues. With 4 bases removed from V and 0 bases from J, the gap between germline ends came to 15 bases. Germline V CDR1 and CDR2: SGHRS, YFSETQ. The CDR3 is CASSPGRLPSTDTQYF. In DNA, the CDR3 is TGCGCCAGCAGCCCGGGACGGCTCCCTAGCACAGATACGCAGTATTTT.

This clone was counted a few times. The genes are TRBV20-1 and TRBJ2-1; D might be TRBD1 (6 bases). V lost 7 bases and J lost 9, with 13 bases in between. The V gene's germline CDR1 is DFQATT and CDR2 SNEGSKA (reference sequence). The CDR3 is 11 residues long. The CDR3 sequence: CSGGGRGEQFF. The CDR3 coding sequence is TGCAGTGGAGGCGGCAGGGGTGAGCAGTTCTTC.

This clone was counted a few times. The J gene is TRBJ2-7, the V gene TRBV28; D is uncertain. Germline V gene sequence: CDR1 MDHEN, CDR2 SYDVKM. V gave up 3 bases and J gave up 0 bases, with 12 bases separating them. The CDR3 is 15 residues long. CDR3 in amino acids: CASSLGGRHSYEQYF. CDR3 DNA: TGTGCCAGCAGTTTGGGCGGCCGGCACTCCTACGAGCAGTACTTC.

There are a few counts of this clone. The chain joins TRBV6-5 to TRBJ1-5; 8 bases align to TRBD1. Germline assignment: CDR1 MNHEY and CDR2 SVGAGI. The CDR3 runs to 15 residues. V gave up 5 bases and J gave up 2 bases; unmatched junction bases: 5. The CDR3 nucleotides read TGTGCCAGCAGTCCCTCGGACAGGGGCAATCAGCCCCAGCATTTT. Protein sequence: CASSPSDRGNQPQHF.

This clone was seen a few times. The chain employs TRBV6-6 and TRBJ2-3, with D maybe TRBD2 (6 bases). CDR3 length equals 16 residues. With 6 bases removed from V and 4 bases from J, the gap between germline ends came to 20 bases. Germline CDR1 MNHNY, CDR2 SVGAGI (reference sequence). For the CDR3, the DNA is TGTGCCAGCAGGGACGGGGGAACAGTCGGGCCAGATACGCAGTATTTT. It specifies CASRDGGTVGPDTQYF.

This clone came up a few times. The chain joins TRBV7-2 to TRBJ2-3, with 11 positions matching TRBD2. Unmatched junction bases numbered 9, after V lost 4 bases and J lost 0 bases. Germline assignment: CDR1 SGHTA and CDR2 FQGNSA. CDR3 length equals 18 residues. DNA for the CDR3: TGTGCCAGCAGCTCCCTTACTAGCGGGGGTCCTAGCACAGATACGCAGTATTTT. It codes for CASSSLTSGGPSTDTQYF.

The chain has TRBV7-6 and TRBJ2-1; either TRBD1 or TRBD2 may supply D (6 bases each). Between the trimmed V and J ends, which lost 5 bases and 0 bases, there was a span of 14 bases. This CDR3 contains 16 residues. Germline V lookup: CDR1 SGHVS, CDR2 FNYEAQ. The CDR3 sequence is CASSALGGSSYNEQFF. The CDR3 DNA reads TGTGCCAGCAGCGCTCTAGGGGGGAGCTCCTACAATGAGCAGTTCTTC.

This clone turned up a few times. The chain uses TRBV19 and TRBJ2-7, with D perhaps given as TRBD1 or TRBD2 (5 bases each). Germline V gene data show CDR1 as LNHDA and CDR2 as SQIVND (reference sequence). This CDR3 comprises 13 residues. The V end was cut by 5 bases, the J end by 4 bases, with 12 bases between. CDR3 protein: CASSYGASYEQYF. CDR3 sequence (DNA): TGTGCCAGTAGTTACGGGGCCTCTTACGAGCAGTACTTC.